The subject of this entry is one T cell receptor (beta chain). This record belongs to a study of blood T cell repertoires in COVID-19. Study-level background: From T cells, B-cell-depleted T cells, or PBMCs came the material, which was cDNA or gDNA.

Original analysis: Cell counts per sample came from amplifying reference gene primers. Profiling relied on immunoSEQ multiplex PCR, and the TCRdb table lists in-frame clones only, not all of them. V and J calls and clone size are given by that table; D and trimming were obtained from the DNA. The data contain roughly 90,000 clones, 75% to 90% of them singletons. Trimming removed 2 bases from V and 0 bases from J, with 11 bases in between. CDR1 SGHTA and CDR2 FQGTGA come from the germline V gene. CDR3 length equals 16 residues. The sample was peripheral blood. This sequence joins TRBV7-3 and TRBJ2-1; a possible D gene is TRBD2 (5 bases). The TCR originated in a woman in her seventies with acute or convalescent COVID-19. For the CDR3, the DNA is TGTGCCAGCAGCTTAGCGGGCCCGAGCTCCTACAATGAGCAGTTCTTC. This codes for CASSLAGPSSYNEQFF.